This T cell receptor beta chain was obtained from a study of blood T cell repertoires in COVID-19. The overall study: The origin of the acute and convalescent COVID-19 samples was the United States, Italy and Spain. T cells, B-cell-depleted T cells, or PBMCs provided the cDNA or gDNA that served as material.

Per the germline V gene, CDR1 is SGHRS and CDR2 is YFSETQ. V shed 0 bases, J shed 0 bases, and the junction held 6 bases outside the gene matches. The CDR3 has 16 residues. Authors' methods: Reference gene primers were amplified, and this amplification served to estimate nucleated cell counts. TCRdb keeps only in-frame clones here, not all; method: immunoSEQ multiplex PCR. V and J calls and clone size are given by that table; D and trimming were obtained from the DNA. The profile shows approximately 91,000 clones, about 80% of them singletons. The V gene is TRBV5-1, the J gene TRBJ2-7; 7 positions agree with TRBD2. The sequenced sample was peripheral blood. The sequence came from a human donor in a cohort sampled during active COVID-19. CDR3 DNA sequence: TGCGCCAGCAGCTTGGGGGGAGGGGCGAGCTCCTACGAGCAGTACTTC. It is translated as CASSLGGGASSYEQYF.